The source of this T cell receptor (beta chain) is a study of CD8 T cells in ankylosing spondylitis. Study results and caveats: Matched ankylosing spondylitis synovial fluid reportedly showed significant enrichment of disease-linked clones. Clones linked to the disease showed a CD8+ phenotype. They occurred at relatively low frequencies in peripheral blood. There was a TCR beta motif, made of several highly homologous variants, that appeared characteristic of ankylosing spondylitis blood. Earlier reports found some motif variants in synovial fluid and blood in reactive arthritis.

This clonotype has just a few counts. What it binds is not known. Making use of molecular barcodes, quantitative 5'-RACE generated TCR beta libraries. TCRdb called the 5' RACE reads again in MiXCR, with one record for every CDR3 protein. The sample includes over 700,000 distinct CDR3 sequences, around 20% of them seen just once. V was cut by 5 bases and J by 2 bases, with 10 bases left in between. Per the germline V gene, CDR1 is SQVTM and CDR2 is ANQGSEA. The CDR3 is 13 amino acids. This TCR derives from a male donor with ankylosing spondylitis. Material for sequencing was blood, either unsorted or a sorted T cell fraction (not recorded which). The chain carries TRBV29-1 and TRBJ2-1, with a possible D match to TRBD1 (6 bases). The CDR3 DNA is TGCAGCGTTCGGACAGAAGCCTACAATGAGCAGTTCTTC. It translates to CSVRTEAYNEQFF.